This TCR beta chain was observed in a study of blood T cell repertoires in COVID-19 (dated by TCRdb to 2020 to 2021). In the study overall: Samples covering the acute and convalescent phases of COVID-19 were provided by collaborators in the United States, Italy and Spain. A freely available public database, intended as a resource for researchers studying the immune response to SARS-CoV-2, is where the repertoires were released. The sample metadata nearly always contained a de-identified subject ID, COVID-19 status, age in years and sex. The dataset comprised deeply sampled blood TCRbeta repertoires from subjects exposed to, actively infected with, or recovered from COVID-19. The material from the prospective study consisted of cDNA or gDNA derived from T cells, B-cell-depleted T cells, or PBMCs. Where available, HLA class I and class II types were taken from metadata supplied by the sample provider and were not determined by assay-based typing. The samples were drawn from two sources: the first 160 participants of the ongoing ImmuneRACE study, and 1,200 or so subjects contributed by 6 global collaborators. Broad study findings and their caveats: The quantity of clinical and demographic metadata differed by source and by participant and was supplied without curation.

The germline V gene yields SGHAT for CDR1 and FQNNGV for CDR2. V is pruned by 5 bases and J by 3 bases, leaving 6 bases of the junction without a gene match. The CDR3 has 14 amino acids, counting the end cysteine and phenylalanine. Here the CDR3 DNA is all that survives: 42 bases in frame from base 1. With respect to this clone: Its recognized antigen is unknown. Base qualities are not at hand, and no much larger clone is one base apart.

At one collaborating source in Seattle, patients were enrolled during active infection and were followed longitudinally through the course of disease. Each collaborating institution followed its own protocols to collect whole blood in K2EDTA tubes. Collaborator samples were shipped for TCRbeta analysis as frozen whole blood, isolated PBMCs, or DNA extracted from either sample type. The immunoSEQ Assay, a bias-controlled multiplex PCR, was used to amplify TCRbeta CDR3 regions from genomic DNA. Under the source paper's analysis protocol: Nucleated cell counts per sample were estimated from amplification of reference gene primers within the assay. To quantify the absolute abundance of each unique TCRbeta CDR3 rearrangement, sequence reads were collapsed and filtered. For each sample, productive Simpson clonality was calculated as the square root of Simpson's diversity index over productive rearrangements. TCRdb retrieved this table from immuneACCESS and kept in-frame rearrangements only. Not all clones are present; in checked studies, unresolved V genes account for under half, and no reason is known for the remainder. The V and J calls and clone size come from that table; D and trimming were worked out from the DNA. The sample table holds 180,000 or so clones, of which approximately 80% were seen once. Roughly 15% of the sample comes from the top ten.

The chain is encoded by TRBV11-2 joined to TRBJ2-7; the junction holds 8 bases that match TRBD2. Source material: peripheral blood. The TCR comes from a woman aged 70-85 years with COVID-19, enrolled during active disease. The DNA sequence is TGTGCCAGCAGCCCGCGAGCGGGAGACTACGAGCAGTACTTC. Its coded protein is CASSPRAGDYEQYF.